Shown below are 9 T cell receptor beta chains from a single sample sequenced in a study of blood T cell repertoires in COVID-19. The protocol was immunoSEQ multiplex PCR, while the TCRdb copy is restricted to in-frame clones and leaves out a portion. The top ten hold about 2.6% of the sample, which has 120,000 to 150,000 clones, around 84% seen once. Source material: peripheral blood. Receptor source: a human donor with acute or convalescent COVID-19. The donor label of this sample is uncertain.

The genes are TRBV3-1 (or the pseudogene TRBV3-2) and TRBJ1-1; TRBD1 might be the D (5 bases). Trimming stripped 1 base from V and 3 bases from J, with 12 bases between. CDR3 length equals 15 residues. Germline-derived CDR1 and CDR2 are LGHDT and YNNKEL (reference sequence). CDR3 bases: TGTGCCAGCAGCCAAGCTTGGGGCTTGGACACTGAAGCTTTCTTT. It translates to CASSQAWGLDTEAFF.

The chain joins TRBV2 to TRBJ1-4; possibly TRBD1 for D (6 bases). Germline CDR1 SNHLY, CDR2 FYNNEI. The CDR3 spans 10 residues. Trimming removed 10 bases at V and 8 bases at J, with 8 bases between. The CDR3 bases are TGTGCCACCGGACAGGAAAAACTGTTTTTT. It encodes CATGQEKLFF.

This clone was observed a few times. The chain carries TRBV5-4 and TRBJ2-7; no reliable D call. Germline values: CDR1 SGHNT, CDR2 YYREEE (reference sequence). The V gene lost 3 bases and the J gene lost 5 bases, with 15 bases spanning the gap. The CDR3 is 14 residues long. CDR3 bases: TGTGCCAGCAGCTATTTGACTTCCTCGGACGAGCAGTACTTC. This sequence encodes CASSYLTSSDEQYF.

V is TRBV29-1 and J is TRBJ2-6; possibly TRBD1 for D (5 bases). V gave up 4 bases and J gave up 4 bases, with 11 bases separating them. Germline V gene data show CDR1 as SQVTM and CDR2 as ANQGSEA. The CDR3 runs 14 residues. In nucleotides, the CDR3 is TGCAGCGTTGTGGTGGGGCCCGGGGCCAACGTCCTGACTTTC. It encodes CSVVVGPGANVLTF.

In this sample, this clone turned up once. The J gene is TRBJ2-7, the V gene TRBV5-5; TRBD1 is a possible D gene (5 bases). Germline values: CDR1 SGHKS, CDR2 YYEKEE (reference sequence). The CDR3 length is 17 residues. Trimming removed 6 bases at V and 3 bases at J, with 25 bases between. This CDR3 is CASTRLMTEVFFYEQYF. CDR3 bases: TGTGCCAGCACCAGGCTTATGACAGAGGTGTTTTTCTACGAGCAGTACTTC.

This chain uses TRBV9 with TRBJ2-3; TRBD2 is a possible D gene (6 bases). CDR1 is SGDLS and CDR2 is YYNGEE in the germline V gene. Trimming left V 4 bases short and J 2 bases short, with 23 bases between. The CDR3 has 18 amino acids. The CDR3 nucleotides are TGTGCCAGCAGCCCCCGATTGTTGGTAGCGGACAACACAGATACGCAGTATTTT. Its translation is CASSPRLLVADNTDTQYF.

This clone was recorded a few times. The genes are TRBV27 and TRBJ1-2, with D possibly TRBD1 on 5 matching bases. Trimming shortened V by 6 bases and J by 4 bases, and 12 bases separated the two germline ends. CDR1 and CDR2 from the germline V gene are MNHEY and SMNVEV (reference sequence). The CDR3 covers 13 residues. The CDR3 DNA is TGTGCCAGCAGGCCCCAGGGATTCTATGGCTACACCTTC. This codes for CASRPQGFYGYTF.

This chain joins TRBV30 and TRBJ1-5; a possible D gene is TRBD1 (6 bases). V was cut by 7 bases and J by 3 bases, with 28 bases left in between. Germline-derived CDR1 and CDR2 are GTSNPN and SVGIG (reference sequence). The CDR3 covers 18 residues. The CDR3 loop reads CASVGGGPTGRHNQPQHF. CDR3 in DNA: TGTGCCTCCGTGGGGGGGGGCCCAACCGGACGCCACAATCAGCCCCAGCATTTT.

This clone was counted only a few times. The gene calls are TRBV3-1 (or the pseudogene TRBV3-2) and TRBJ2-1, with TRBD2 matching over 9 bases. CDR1 and CDR2 from the germline V gene are LGHDT and YNNKEL (reference sequence). With 2 bases clipped from V and 2 bases from J, the junction kept 7 bases outside the gene matches. CDR3 length equals 17 residues. The CDR3 region has the DNA TGTGCCAGCAGCCAAATTATGACTAGCGGTCCCTACAATGAGCAGTTCTTC. Its translation: CASSQIMTSGPYNEQFF.